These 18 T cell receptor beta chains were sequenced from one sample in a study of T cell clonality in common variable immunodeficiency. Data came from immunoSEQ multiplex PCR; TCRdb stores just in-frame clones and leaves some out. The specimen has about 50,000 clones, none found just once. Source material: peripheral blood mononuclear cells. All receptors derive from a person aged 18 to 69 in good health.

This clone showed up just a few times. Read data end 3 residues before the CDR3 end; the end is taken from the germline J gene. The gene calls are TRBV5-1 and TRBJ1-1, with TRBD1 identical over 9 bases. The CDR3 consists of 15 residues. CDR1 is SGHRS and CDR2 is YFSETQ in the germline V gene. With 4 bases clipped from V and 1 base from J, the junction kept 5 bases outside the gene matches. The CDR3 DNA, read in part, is TGCGCCAGCAGCGCCACGACAGGGGGGAACACTGAA. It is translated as CASSATTGGNTE. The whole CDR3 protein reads CASSATTGGNTEAFF.

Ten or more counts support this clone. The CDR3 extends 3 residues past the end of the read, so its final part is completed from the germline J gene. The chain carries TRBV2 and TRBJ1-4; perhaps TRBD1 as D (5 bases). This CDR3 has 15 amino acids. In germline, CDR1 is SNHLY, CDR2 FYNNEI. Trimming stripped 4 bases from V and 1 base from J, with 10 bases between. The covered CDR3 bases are TGTGCCAGCAGTGCCTACAGGCAAACTAATGAAAAA. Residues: CASSAYRQTNEK. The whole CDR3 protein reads CASSAYRQTNEKLFF. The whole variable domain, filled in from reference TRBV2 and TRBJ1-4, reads EPEVTQTPSHQVTQMGQEVILRCVPISNHLYFYWYRQILGQKVEFLVSFYNNEISEKSEIFDDQFSVERPDGSNFTLKIRSTKLEDSAMYFCASSAYRQTNEKLFFGSGTQLSVL.

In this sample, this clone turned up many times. The CDR3 bases that were read are TGCGCCAGCAGCTTGGGGGGGGACAGAGAGAATCAGCCC. Residues: CASSLGGDRENQP. The entire CDR3 protein reads CASSLGGDRENQPQHF. The chain joins TRBV5-1 to TRBJ1-5, with TRBD1 matching over 7 bases. Read data end 3 residues before the CDR3 end; the end is taken from the germline J gene. J gave up 4 bases and V 0 bases, and 7 bases lay outside the gene matches. The CDR3 is made up of 16 amino acids. Germline V gene lookup returns CDR1 SGHRS and CDR2 YFSETQ.

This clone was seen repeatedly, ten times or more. The CDR3 spells CAWSRQGDEAFF. The sequenced part of the CDR3 DNA is TGTGCCTGGAGCCGACAGGGGGATGAA. The rearrangement links TRBV30 to TRBJ1-1; 9 bases fit TRBD1. The read stops 3 residues short of the end of the CDR3; the missing end is completed from the germline J gene. Germline-derived CDR1 and CDR2 are GTSNPN and SVGIG (reference sequence). This CDR3 comprises 12 residues. The V gene end was trimmed by 3 bases and the J gene end by 7 bases; junction bases not matched to a gene: 3.

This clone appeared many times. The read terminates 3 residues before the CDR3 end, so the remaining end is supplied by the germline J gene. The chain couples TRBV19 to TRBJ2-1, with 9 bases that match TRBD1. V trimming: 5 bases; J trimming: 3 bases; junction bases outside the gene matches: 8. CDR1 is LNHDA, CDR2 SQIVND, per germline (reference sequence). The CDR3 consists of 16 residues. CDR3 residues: CASSRTGTGFYNEQFF. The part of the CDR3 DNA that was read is TGTGCCAGTAGTCGTACCGGGACAGGGTTCTACAATGAG.

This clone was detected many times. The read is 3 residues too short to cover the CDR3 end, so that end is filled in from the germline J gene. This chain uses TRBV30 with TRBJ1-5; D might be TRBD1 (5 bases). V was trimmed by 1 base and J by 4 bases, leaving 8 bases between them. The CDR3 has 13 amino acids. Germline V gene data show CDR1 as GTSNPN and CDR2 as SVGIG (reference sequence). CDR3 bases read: TGTGCCTGGAGTGGTAAGGGGAATCAGCCC. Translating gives CAWSGKGNQP. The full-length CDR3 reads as CAWSGKGNQPQHF.

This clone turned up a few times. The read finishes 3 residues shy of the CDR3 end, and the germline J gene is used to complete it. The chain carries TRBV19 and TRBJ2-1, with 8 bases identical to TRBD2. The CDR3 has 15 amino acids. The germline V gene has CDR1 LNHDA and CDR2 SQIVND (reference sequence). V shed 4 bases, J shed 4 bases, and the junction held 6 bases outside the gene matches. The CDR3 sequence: CASSTSSGFYNEQFF. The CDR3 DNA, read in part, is TGTGCCAGTAGTACTTCTAGCGGGTTTTACAATGAG.

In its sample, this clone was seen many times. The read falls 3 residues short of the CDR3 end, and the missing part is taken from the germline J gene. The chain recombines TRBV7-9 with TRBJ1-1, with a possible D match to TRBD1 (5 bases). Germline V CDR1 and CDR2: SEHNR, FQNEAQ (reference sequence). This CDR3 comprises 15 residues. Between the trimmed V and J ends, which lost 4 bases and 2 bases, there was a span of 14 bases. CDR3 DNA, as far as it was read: TGTGCCAGCAGCTGGCGGGGGAGGTTCAACACTGAA. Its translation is CASSWRGRFNTE. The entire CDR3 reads CASSWRGRFNTEAFF.

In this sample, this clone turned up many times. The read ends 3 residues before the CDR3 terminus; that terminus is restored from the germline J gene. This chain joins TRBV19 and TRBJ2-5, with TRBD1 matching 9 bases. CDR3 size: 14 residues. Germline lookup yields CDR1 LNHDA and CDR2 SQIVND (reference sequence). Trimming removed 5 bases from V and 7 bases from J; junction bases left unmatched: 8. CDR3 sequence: CASSFTGGGATQYF. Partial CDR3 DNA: TGTGCCAGTAGTTTTACAGGGGGCGGCGCGACC.

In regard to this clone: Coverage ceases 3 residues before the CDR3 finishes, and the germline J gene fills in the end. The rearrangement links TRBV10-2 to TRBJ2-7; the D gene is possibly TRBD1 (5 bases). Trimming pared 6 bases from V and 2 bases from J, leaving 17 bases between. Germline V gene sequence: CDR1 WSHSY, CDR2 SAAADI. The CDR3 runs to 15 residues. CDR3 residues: CASRQTVPGPYEQYF. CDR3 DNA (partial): TGCGCCAGCAGGCAGACAGTCCCCGGCCCCTACGAG.

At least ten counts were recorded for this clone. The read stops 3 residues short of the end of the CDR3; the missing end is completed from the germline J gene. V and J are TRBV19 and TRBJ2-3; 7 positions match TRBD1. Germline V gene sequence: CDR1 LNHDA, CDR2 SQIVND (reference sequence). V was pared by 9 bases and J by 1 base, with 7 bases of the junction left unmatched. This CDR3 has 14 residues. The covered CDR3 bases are TGTGCCAGCGAAGACAGGGCCGGCACAGATACG. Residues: CASEDRAGTDT. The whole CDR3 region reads CASEDRAGTDTQYF.

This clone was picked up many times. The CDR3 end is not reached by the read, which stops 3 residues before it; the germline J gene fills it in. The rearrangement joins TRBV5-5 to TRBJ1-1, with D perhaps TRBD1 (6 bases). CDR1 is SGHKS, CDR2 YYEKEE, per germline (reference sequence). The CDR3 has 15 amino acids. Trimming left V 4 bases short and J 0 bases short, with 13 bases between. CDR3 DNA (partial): TGTGCCAGCAGCCTCGGGGACAACATGAACACTGAA. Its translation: CASSLGDNMNTE. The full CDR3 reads CASSLGDNMNTEAFF.

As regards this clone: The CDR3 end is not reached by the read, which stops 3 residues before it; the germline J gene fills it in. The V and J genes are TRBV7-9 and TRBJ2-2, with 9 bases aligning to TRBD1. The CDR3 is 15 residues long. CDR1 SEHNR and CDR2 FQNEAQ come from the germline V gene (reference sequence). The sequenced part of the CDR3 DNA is TGTGCCAGCAGCGGGGAACAGGGGGCGGGATCACCG. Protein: CASSGEQGAGSP. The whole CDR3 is CASSGEQGAGSPLFF.

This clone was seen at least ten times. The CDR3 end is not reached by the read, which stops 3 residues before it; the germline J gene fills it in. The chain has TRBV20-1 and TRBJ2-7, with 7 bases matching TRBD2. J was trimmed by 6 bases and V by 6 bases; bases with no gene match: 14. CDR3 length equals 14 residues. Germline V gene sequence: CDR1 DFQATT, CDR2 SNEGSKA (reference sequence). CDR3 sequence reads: CSASDPTGGSEQYF. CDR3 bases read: TGCAGTGCGTCGGACCCCACGGGGGGTAGCGAG.

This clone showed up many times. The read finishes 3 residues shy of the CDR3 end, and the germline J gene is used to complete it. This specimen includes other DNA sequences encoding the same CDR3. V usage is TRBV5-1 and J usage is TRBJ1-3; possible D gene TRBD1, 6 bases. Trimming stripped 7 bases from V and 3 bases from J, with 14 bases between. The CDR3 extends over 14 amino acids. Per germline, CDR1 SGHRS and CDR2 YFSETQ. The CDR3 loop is CASGRGEYGNTIYF. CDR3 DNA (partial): TGCGCCAGCGGCAGGGGAGAATATGGAAACACC. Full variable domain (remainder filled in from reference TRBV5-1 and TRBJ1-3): KAGVTQTPRYLIKTRGQQVTLSCSPISGHRSVSWYQQTPGQGLQFLFEYFSETQRNKGNFPGRFSGRQFSNSRSEMNVSTLELGDSALYLCASGRGEYGNTIYFGEGSWLTVV.

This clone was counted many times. The CDR3 protein is CSAGRDSGGDYGYTF. CDR3 DNA (partial): TGCAGTGCTGGGCGGGACTCAGGGGGCGACTATGGC. The J gene is TRBJ1-2, the V gene TRBV20-1; TRBD1 matches 8 bases. Read coverage stops 3 residues before the CDR3 terminus; the germline J gene supplies the remainder. Germline CDR1 DFQATT, CDR2 SNEGSKA (reference sequence). Unmatched junction bases numbered 11, after V lost 5 bases and J lost 3 bases. The CDR3 runs to 15 residues.

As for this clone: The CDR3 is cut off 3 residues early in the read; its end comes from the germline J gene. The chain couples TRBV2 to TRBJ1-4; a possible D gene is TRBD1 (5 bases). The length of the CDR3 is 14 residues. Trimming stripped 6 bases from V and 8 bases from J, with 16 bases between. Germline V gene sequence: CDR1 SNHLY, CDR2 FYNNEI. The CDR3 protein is CASRGTAGGEKLFF. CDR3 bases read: TGTGCCAGCAGGGGGACTGCCGGAGGAGAAAAA.

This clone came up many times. CDR3: CASSLGLAGGWRRNEQFF. The sequenced CDR3 bases are TGCGCCAGCAGCCTAGGACTAGCGGGAGGGTGGAGAAGGAATGAG. V usage is TRBV4-1 and J usage is TRBJ2-1; 15 bases line up with TRBD2. The CDR3 goes on 3 residues after the read ends, and that part is filled in from the germline J gene. Germline assignment: CDR1 MGHRA and CDR2 YSYEKL. The V gene end was trimmed by 4 bases and the J gene end by 7 bases; junction bases not matched to a gene: 11. The CDR3 consists of 18 residues.